The 23 T cell receptor beta chains listed next were all sequenced from one sample in a study of blood T cells in healthy people across ages. PCR was performed a second time for roughly 6 to 12 cycles using a sample-barcoded 5' primer and a J-beta primer mix. TCRdb called the 5' RACE reads again in MiXCR, with one record for every CDR3 protein. The sample lists about a million distinct CDR3 sequences; roughly 51% were seen once. Sequenced material: blood. These receptors all stem from a woman aged 55-69 years in good health.

Only one count was recorded for this clonotype. The chain uses TRBV5-5 and TRBJ2-7; D is perhaps TRBD1 or TRBD2 (5 bases each). The CDR3 runs 16 residues. Trimming stripped 0 bases from V and 4 bases from J, with 17 bases between. Per germline, CDR1 SGHKS and CDR2 YYEKEE (reference sequence). CDR3: CASSLGYGGFRYEQYF. In DNA form, the CDR3 reads TGTGCCAGCAGCTTGGGATATGGGGGTTTTCGTTACGAGCAGTACTTC.

This chain joins TRBV12-3 or TRBV12-4 and TRBJ2-5; a weak D match, TRBD2 (5 bases). V lost 1 base to trimming and J lost 1 base, with 10 bases between them. This CDR3 has 15 amino acids. The CDR3 region is CASSLESLVQETQYF. DNA of the CDR3: TGTGCCAGCAGTTTAGAATCACTAGTCCAAGAGACCCAGTACTTC.

This clonotype was observed a handful of times. The rearrangement joins TRBV21-1 to TRBJ2-5; the D segment call TRBD1 is taken from the table without a DNA check. TRBV21-1 is assigned pseudogene status. The CDR3 has 14 residues. CDR3 region: CASSKDPQGVTQYF. In DNA, the CDR3 is TGTGCCAGCAGCAAAGACCCCCAAGGGGTGACCCAGTACTTC.

This clonotype was counted only a few times. V and J are TRBV29-1 and TRBJ2-7; a possible D gene is TRBD2 (6 bases). The CDR3 has 15 amino acids. CDR1 and CDR2 from the germline V gene are SQVTM and ANQGSEA. The V and J ends lost 6 bases and 7 bases respectively, with 25 bases between them. CDR3: CSVSGSSASYNEQYF. As DNA, the CDR3 is TGCAGCGTCAGCGGGTCGTCAGCATCGTACAATGAGCAGTACTTC.

The chain links TRBV7-9 to TRBJ1-1, with a possible D match to TRBD1 (5 bases). Germline values: CDR1 SEHNR, CDR2 FQNEAQ (reference sequence). The CDR3 covers 18 residues. V was shortened by 6 bases and J by 3 bases, with 26 bases between the two germline ends. The DNA for the CDR3 is TGTGCCAGCAGTTCGATCAGGGTCCTTGGAGTCAGTCACACTGAAGCTTTCTTT. This encodes CASSSIRVLGVSHTEAFF.

The gene calls are TRBV20-1 and TRBJ1-2; a weak D match, TRBD1 (6 bases). This CDR3 comprises 12 residues. V lost 5 bases, J lost 4 bases, and 11 bases lay in between. Looked up from germline, CDR1 is DFQATT and CDR2 is SNEGSKA (reference sequence). The CDR3 DNA sequence: TGCAGTGCTTACCAGGGGAGCTATGGCTACACCTTC. It translates to CSAYQGSYGYTF.

V usage is TRBV18 and J usage is TRBJ2-5; possibly TRBD1 or TRBD2 for D (5 bases each). This CDR3 region has 16 residues. Per the germline V gene, CDR1 is KGHSH and CDR2 is LQKENI. Trimming left V 8 bases short and J 0 bases short, with 19 bases between. CDR3 loop: CASANPLSGHQETQYF. Here the CDR3 DNA reads TGTGCCAGCGCCAACCCCTTATCGGGGCACCAAGAGACCCAGTACTTC.

V usage is TRBV10-2 and J usage is TRBJ2-5; the match to TRBD2 covers 7 bases. The CDR3 sequence is 15 residues long. Unmatched junction bases numbered 7, after V lost 3 bases and J lost 3 bases. Germline V gene lookup returns CDR1 WSHSY and CDR2 SAAADI. This CDR3 reads CASSDSGLAEETQYF. In DNA form, the CDR3 reads TGCGCCAGCAGTGATTCGGGGCTAGCGGAAGAGACCCAGTACTTC.

This clonotype was observed many times. The chain combines TRBV25-1 with TRBJ2-5; D call uncertain. This CDR3 contains 14 residues. Trimming pared 0 bases from V and 4 bases from J, leaving 9 bases between. CDR1 is MGHDK and CDR2 is SYGVNS in the germline V gene. The CDR3 sequence is CASSEYMVGETQYF. CDR3 coding DNA: TGTGCCAGCAGTGAATATATGGTAGGAGAGACCCAGTACTTC. The variable domain in full, with the rest retrieved from reference TRBV25-1 and TRBJ2-5, is EADIYQTPRYLVIGTGKKITLECSQTMGHDKMYWYQQDPGMELHLIHYSYGVNSTEKGDLSSESTVSRIRTEHFPLTLESARPSHTSQYLCASSEYMVGETQYFGPGTRLLVL.

This clonotype was observed a few times. CDR3 region: CSASLGRTDTQYF. DNA of the CDR3: TGCAGTGCTAGTCTGGGTCGCACAGATACGCAGTATTTT. The chain has TRBV20-1 and TRBJ2-3; no definite D call. The CDR3 has 13 residues. The V and J ends lost 3 bases and 1 base respectively, with 8 bases between them. Germline loops: CDR1 DFQATT, CDR2 SNEGSKA (reference sequence).

In this sample, this clonotype turned up a few times. V usage is TRBV30 and J usage is TRBJ1-2; the D is unclear. Trimming pared 2 bases from V and 6 bases from J, leaving 16 bases between. The germline V gene has CDR1 GTSNPN and CDR2 SVGIG (reference sequence). This CDR3 contains 14 residues. The CDR3, as DNA: TGTGCCTGGAGTTTCACATTGGGAGAGGATGGCTACACCTTC. It translates to CAWSFTLGEDGYTF.

The rearrangement uses TRBV6-2 or TRBV6-3 and TRBJ2-7, with TRBD2 identical over 11 bases. Losses at the gene ends were 4 bases for V and 4 bases for J; bases not matched to a gene: 6. The germline V gene encodes CDR1 MNHEY and CDR2 SVGEGT. The CDR3 extends over 15 amino acids. CDR3 region: CASSFGGTSGYEQYF. CDR3 nucleotide sequence: TGTGCCAGCAGTTTCGGGGGGACTAGCGGATACGAGCAGTACTTC.

The rearrangement uses TRBV7-9 and TRBJ2-7; no firm D call. Germline CDR1 is SEHNR and CDR2 is FQNEAQ (reference sequence). CDR3 size: 14 residues. Trimming pared 4 bases from V and 3 bases from J, leaving 13 bases between. CDR3 region: CASSSQAGGYEQYF. The CDR3 DNA reads TGTGCCAGCAGCTCGCAGGCAGGCGGCTACGAGCAGTACTTC.

This clonotype occurred a few times. The chain is built from TRBV28 and TRBJ2-7, with 12 positions matching TRBD2. The CDR3 contains 14 residues. Germline lookup yields CDR1 MDHEN and CDR2 SYDVKM. V trimming: 8 bases; J trimming: 1 base; junction bases outside the gene matches: 3. The chain's CDR3 is CASRLAGESYEQYF. The CDR3 nucleotides read TGTGCCAGCCGACTAGCGGGAGAGTCCTACGAGCAGTACTTC.

The chain is built from TRBV11-3 and TRBJ2-5; a weak D match, TRBD1 (6 bases). Trimming pared 5 bases from V and 1 base from J, leaving 11 bases between. This CDR3 has 14 residues. Germline loops: CDR1 SGHNT, CDR2 YENEEA. CDR3 region: CASSGDRIQETQYF. The CDR3, as DNA: TGTGCCAGCAGCGGAGACAGGATCCAAGAGACCCAGTACTTC. The variable domain in full, with the rest retrieved from reference TRBV11-3 and TRBJ2-5, is EAGVVQSPRYKIIEKKQPVAFWCNPISGHNTLYWYLQNLGQGPELLIRYENEEAVDDSQLPKDRFSAERLKGVDSTLKIQPAELGDSAVYLCASSGDRIQETQYFGPGTRLLVL.

The rearrangement joins TRBV5-5 to TRBJ2-3; D uncertain. The CDR3 has 16 amino acids. The V end lost 0 bases, the J end lost 1 base, and 12 bases lay between the germline ends. Germline V gene sequence: CDR1 SGHKS, CDR2 YYEKEE (reference sequence). The CDR3 sequence: CASSLEGPRGTDTQYF. CDR3 coding DNA: TGTGCCAGCAGCTTGGAGGGTCCCCGGGGCACAGATACGCAGTATTTT.

The J gene is TRBJ1-6, the V gene TRBV2, with D hard to call. Trimming shortened V by 5 bases and J by 9 bases, and 20 bases separated the two germline ends. Germline V gene data show CDR1 as SNHLY and CDR2 as FYNNEI. This CDR3 is 16 amino acids long. CDR3 DNA: TGTGCCAGCAGTCACGGGCAGGTATTAATCCGTTCACCCCTCCACTTT. Protein product: CASSHGQVLIRSPLHF.

The chain uses TRBV30 and TRBJ2-7, with D possibly TRBD2 on 5 matching bases. The CDR3 is 14 amino acids. Germline values: CDR1 GTSNPN, CDR2 SVGIG (reference sequence). V was trimmed by 0 bases and J by 0 bases, leaving 9 bases between them. The CDR3 sequence is CAWSVQRGSYEQYF. CDR3 DNA: TGTGCCTGGAGTGTCCAACGGGGCTCCTACGAGCAGTACTTC.

This clonotype has only a few counts. J is TRBJ1-4 and V is TRBV29-1, with a tentative D call TRBD1 (6 bases). The CDR3 has 14 residues. V lost 0 bases, J lost 8 bases, and 13 bases lay in between. Looked up from germline, CDR1 is SQVTM and CDR2 is ANQGSEA. The CDR3, as DNA: TGCAGCGTTGAAGAGACAGGAAGAGAGGAAAAACTGTTTTTT. Its translation is CSVEETGREEKLFF.

This chain links TRBV7-2 with TRBJ2-1; 7 bases are a match to TRBD1. The CDR3 spans 14 residues. CDR1 and CDR2 from the germline V gene are SGHTA and FQGNSA. The V segment lost 3 bases and the J segment 13 bases; nucleotides outside the gene matches: 12. The CDR3 sequence is CASSFRQGTHSQFF. CDR3 in DNA: TGTGCCAGCAGCTTCCGACAGGGTACGCATTCTCAGTTCTTC.

The chain couples TRBV30 to TRBJ2-5; D may be TRBD1 (6 bases). The J call could be wrong; TRBJ2-7 is a better fit for the DNA end. This CDR3 region has 14 residues. Germline V lookup: CDR1 GTSNPN, CDR2 SVGIG (reference sequence). In DNA, the CDR3 is TGTGCCTGGAGTGTTGGGGGCCGAAGCCACGAGCAGTACTTC. It specifies CAWSVGGRSHEQYF.

This sequence joins TRBV7-3 and TRBJ1-6, with D possibly matching TRBD1 (5 bases). This CDR3 region has 14 residues. The germline CDR1 and CDR2 sequences are SGHTA and FQGTGA. V shed 4 bases and J shed 9 bases, with 13 bases lying between them. CDR3 loop: CASSSTGGASPLHF. The DNA for the CDR3 is TGTGCCAGCAGCTCTACAGGAGGGGCTTCACCCCTCCACTTT.

The chain recombines TRBV10-3 with TRBJ2-3, with unresolved D. Per germline, CDR1 ENHRY and CDR2 SYGVKD. V was clipped by 3 bases and J by 2 bases, with 6 bases between them. The CDR3 runs 13 residues. The CDR3 DNA is TGTGCCATCAGTGAAGGTCACACAGATACGCAGTATTTT. Translated: CAISEGHTDTQYF.